What follows describes a single T cell receptor (beta chain). The data were obtained in a study of cytotoxic CD8 clonotypes in ibrutinib-treated CLL. The germline V gene encodes CDR1 GTSNPN and CDR2 SVGIG (reference sequence). The CDR3 spans 12 residues. Deletions cut 8 bases from V and 4 bases from J, with 14 bases between. Profiling relied on immunoSEQ multiplex PCR, and the TCRdb table lists in-frame clones only, not all of them. The sample lists about 68,000 clones; about 63% were seen once. The input for sequencing was PBMCs, taken after 12 months of ibrutinib treatment. The TCR sequence derives from a human donor with chronic lymphocytic leukemia. The chain uses TRBV30 and TRBJ1-2, with D uncertain. CDR3 amino acids: CALGRRSYGYTF. The CDR3 nucleotides are TGTGCCCTGGGCAGACGAAGCTATGGCTACACCTTC.